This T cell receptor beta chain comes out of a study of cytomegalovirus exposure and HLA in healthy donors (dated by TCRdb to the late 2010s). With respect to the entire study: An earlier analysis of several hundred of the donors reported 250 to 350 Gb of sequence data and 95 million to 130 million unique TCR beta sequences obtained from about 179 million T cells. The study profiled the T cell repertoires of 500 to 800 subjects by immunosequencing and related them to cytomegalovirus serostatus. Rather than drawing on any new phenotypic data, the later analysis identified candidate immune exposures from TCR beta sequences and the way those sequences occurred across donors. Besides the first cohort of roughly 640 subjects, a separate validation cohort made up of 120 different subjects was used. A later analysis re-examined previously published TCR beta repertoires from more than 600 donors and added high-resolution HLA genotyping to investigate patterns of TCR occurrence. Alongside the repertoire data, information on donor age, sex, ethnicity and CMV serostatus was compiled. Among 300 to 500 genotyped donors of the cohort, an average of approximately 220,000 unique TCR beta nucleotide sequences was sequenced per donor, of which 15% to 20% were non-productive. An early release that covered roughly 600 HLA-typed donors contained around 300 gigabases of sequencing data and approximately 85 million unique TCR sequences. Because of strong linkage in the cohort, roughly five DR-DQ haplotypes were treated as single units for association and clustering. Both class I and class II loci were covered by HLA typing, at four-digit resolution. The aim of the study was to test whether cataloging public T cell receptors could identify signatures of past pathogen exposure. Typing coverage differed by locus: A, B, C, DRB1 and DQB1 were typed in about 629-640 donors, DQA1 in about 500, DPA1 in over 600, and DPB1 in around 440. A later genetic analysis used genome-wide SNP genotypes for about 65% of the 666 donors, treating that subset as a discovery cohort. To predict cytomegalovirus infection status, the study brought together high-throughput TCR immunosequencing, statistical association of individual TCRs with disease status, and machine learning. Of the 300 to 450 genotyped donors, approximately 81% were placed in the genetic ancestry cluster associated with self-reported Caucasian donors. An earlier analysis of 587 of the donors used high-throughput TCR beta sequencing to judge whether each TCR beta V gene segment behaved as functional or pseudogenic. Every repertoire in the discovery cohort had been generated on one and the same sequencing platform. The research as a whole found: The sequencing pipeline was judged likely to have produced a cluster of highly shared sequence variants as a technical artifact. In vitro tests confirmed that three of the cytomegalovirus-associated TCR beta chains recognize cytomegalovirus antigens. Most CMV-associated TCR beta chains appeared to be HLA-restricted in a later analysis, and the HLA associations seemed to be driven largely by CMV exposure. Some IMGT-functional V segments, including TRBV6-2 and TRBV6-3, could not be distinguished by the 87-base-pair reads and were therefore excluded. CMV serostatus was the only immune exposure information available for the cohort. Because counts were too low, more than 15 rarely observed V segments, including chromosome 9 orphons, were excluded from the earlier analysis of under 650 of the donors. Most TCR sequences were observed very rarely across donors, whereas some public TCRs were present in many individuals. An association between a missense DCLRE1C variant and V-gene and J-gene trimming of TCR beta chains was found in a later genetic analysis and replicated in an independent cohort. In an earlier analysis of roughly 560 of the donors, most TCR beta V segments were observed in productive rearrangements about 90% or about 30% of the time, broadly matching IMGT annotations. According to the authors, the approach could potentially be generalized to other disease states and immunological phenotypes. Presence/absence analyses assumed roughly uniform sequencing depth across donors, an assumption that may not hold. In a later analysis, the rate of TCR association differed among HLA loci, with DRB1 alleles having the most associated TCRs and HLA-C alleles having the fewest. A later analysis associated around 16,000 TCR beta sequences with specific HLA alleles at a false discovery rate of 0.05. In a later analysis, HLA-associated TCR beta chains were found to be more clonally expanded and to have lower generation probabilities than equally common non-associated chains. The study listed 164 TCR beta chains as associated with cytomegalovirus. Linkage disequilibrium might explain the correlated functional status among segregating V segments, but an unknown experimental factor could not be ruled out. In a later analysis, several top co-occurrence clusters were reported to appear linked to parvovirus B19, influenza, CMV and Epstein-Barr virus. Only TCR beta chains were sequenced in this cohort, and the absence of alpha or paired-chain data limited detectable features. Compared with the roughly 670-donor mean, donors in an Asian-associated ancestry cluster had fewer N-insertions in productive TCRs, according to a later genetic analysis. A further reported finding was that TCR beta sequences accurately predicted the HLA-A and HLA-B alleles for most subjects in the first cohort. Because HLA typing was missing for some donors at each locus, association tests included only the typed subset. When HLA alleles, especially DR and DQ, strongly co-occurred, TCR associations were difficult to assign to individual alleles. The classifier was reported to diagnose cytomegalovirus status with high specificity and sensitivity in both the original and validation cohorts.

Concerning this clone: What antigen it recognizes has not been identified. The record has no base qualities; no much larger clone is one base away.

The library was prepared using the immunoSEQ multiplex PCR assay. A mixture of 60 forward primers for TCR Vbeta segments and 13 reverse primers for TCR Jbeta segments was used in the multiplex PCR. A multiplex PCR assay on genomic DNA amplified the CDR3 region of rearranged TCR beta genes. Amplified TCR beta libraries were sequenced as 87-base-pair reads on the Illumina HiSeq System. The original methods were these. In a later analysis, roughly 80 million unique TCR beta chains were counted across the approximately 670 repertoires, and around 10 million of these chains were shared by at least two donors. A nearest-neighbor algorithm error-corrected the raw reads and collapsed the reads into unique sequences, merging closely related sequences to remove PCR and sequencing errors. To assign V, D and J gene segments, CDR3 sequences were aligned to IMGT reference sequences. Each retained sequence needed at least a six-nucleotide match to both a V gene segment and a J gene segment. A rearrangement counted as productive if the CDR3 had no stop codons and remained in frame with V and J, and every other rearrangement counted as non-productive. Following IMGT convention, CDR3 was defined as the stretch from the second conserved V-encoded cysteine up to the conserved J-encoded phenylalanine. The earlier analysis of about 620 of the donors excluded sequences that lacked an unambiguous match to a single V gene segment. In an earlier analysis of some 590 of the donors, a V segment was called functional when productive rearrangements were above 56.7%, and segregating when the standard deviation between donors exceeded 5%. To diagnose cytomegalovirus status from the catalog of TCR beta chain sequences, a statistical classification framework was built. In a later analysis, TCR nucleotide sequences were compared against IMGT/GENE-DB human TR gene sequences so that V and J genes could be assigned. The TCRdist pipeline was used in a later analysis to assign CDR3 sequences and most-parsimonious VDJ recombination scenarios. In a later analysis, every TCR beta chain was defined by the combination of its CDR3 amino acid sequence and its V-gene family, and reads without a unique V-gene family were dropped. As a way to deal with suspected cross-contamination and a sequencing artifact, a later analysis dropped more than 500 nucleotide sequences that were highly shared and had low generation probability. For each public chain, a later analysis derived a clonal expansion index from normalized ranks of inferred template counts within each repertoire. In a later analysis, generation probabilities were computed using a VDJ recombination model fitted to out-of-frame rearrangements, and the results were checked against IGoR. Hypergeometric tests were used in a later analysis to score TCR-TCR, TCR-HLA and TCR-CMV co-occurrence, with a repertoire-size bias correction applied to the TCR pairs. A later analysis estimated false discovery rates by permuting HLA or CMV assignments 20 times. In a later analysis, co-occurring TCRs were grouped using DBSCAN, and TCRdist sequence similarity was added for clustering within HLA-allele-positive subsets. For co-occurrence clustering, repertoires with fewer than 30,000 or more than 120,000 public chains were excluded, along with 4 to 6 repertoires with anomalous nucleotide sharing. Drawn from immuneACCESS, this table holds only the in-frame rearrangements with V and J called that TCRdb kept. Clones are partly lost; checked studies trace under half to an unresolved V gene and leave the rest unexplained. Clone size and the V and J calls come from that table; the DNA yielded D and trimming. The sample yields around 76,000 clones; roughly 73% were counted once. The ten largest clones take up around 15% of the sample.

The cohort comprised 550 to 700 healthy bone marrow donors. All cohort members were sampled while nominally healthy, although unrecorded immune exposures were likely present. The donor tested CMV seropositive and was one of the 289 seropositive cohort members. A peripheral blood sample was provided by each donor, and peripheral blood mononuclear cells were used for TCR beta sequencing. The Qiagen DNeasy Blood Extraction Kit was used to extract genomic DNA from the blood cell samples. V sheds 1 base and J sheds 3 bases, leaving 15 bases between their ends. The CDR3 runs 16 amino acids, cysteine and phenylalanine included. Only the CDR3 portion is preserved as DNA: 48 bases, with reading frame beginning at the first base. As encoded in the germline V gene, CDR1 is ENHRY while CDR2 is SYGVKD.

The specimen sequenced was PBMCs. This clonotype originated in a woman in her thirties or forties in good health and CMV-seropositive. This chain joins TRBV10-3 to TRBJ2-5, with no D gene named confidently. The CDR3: CAISEWQTTIKETQYF. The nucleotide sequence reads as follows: TGTGCCATCAGTGAGTGGCAGACAACCATAAAAGAGACCCAGTACTTC.